The 20 T cell receptor beta chains below all came from one sample that was sequenced in a study of blood T cell repertoires in COVID-19. Repertoires were generated with immunoSEQ multiplex PCR, while TCRdb's copy carries only in-frame clones and drops some. The sample includes 350,000 or so clones, approximately 89% of them seen just once. The sample consisted of peripheral blood. These receptors were obtained from an older woman with COVID-19, enrolled during active disease.

This chain links TRBV30 with TRBJ1-1; the match to TRBD1 covers 10 bases. J lost 5 bases, V lost 5 bases, and 2 bases had no gene match. Germline V gene data show CDR1 as GTSNPN and CDR2 as SVGIG (reference sequence). The CDR3 contains 12 residues. CDR3 coding DNA: TGTGCCTGGTGGACAGGGGGGACTGAAGCTTTCTTT. Translation: CAWWTGGTEAFF.

This clone is a singleton in its sample. The chain carries TRBV6-5 and TRBJ1-2; no clear D gene. Trimming removed 6 bases at V and 7 bases at J, with 9 bases between. The CDR3 spans 11 residues. CDR1 and CDR2 from the germline V gene are MNHEY and SVGAGI. The CDR3 here is CASSSRSGYTF. The CDR3 bases are TGTGCCAGCAGCTCTCGGAGTGGCTACACCTTC.

The J gene is TRBJ2-7, the V gene TRBV28, with D possibly matching TRBD2 (6 bases). The germline V and J ends were trimmed by 4 bases and 3 bases, with 7 bases remaining between them. Germline-derived CDR1 and CDR2 are MDHEN and SYDVKM. The CDR3 covers 12 residues. CDR3 nucleotides: TGTGCCAGCAGTTCGGGGGTCTACGAGCAGTACTTC. It specifies CASSSGVYEQYF.

The rearrangement joins TRBV5-1 to TRBJ2-7; D possibly corresponds to TRBD2 (5 bases). The CDR3 is made up of 13 amino acids. Germline CDR1 reads SGHRS; CDR2 reads YFSETQ. Trimming left V 3 bases short and J 9 bases short, with 16 bases between. CDR3 region: CASSSMAGTGQYF. The CDR3 DNA reads TGCGCCAGCAGCTCCATGGCGGGTACGGGGCAGTACTTC.

The V gene is TRBV18, the J gene TRBJ2-3, with 10 bases that match TRBD1. V lost 6 bases and J lost 1; bases outside the gene matches: 1. Per germline, CDR1 KGHSH and CDR2 LQKENI. This CDR3 contains 14 residues. This chain's CDR3 is CASSGQGGTDTQYF. The CDR3 bases are TGTGCCAGCTCCGGACAGGGGGGCACAGATACGCAGTATTTT. Supplemented by reference TRBV18 and TRBJ2-3, the full variable domain reads NAGVMQNPRHLVRRRGQEARLRCSPMKGHSHVYWYRQLPEEGLKFMVYLQKENIIDESGMPKERFSAEFPKEGPSILRIQQVVRGDSAAYFCASSGQGGTDTQYFGPGTRLTVL.

This clone has just a few counts. The chain has TRBV3-1 (or the pseudogene TRBV3-2) and TRBJ1-5, with TRBD1 as a possible D gene (5 bases). The CDR3 runs 15 residues. The germline V gene has CDR1 LGHDT and CDR2 YNNKEL (reference sequence). V gave up 0 bases and J gave up 6 bases, with 12 bases separating them. The CDR3 protein is CASSQDQGRGQPQHF. CDR3 sequence (DNA): TGTGCCAGCAGCCAAGACCAGGGTAGAGGTCAGCCCCAGCATTTT.

Only one count was recorded for this clone. The chain couples TRBV7-8 to TRBJ2-3, with 10 bases lining up with TRBD1. The trim removed 3 bases at V and 4 bases at J, leaving 1 base unmatched. The CDR3 has 14 amino acids. Germline assignment: CDR1 SGHVS and CDR2 FQNEAQ. In DNA form, the CDR3 reads TGTGCCAGCAGCTTCGGACAGGGGGCAGATACGCAGTATTTT. Translated: CASSFGQGADTQYF. Full variable domain (rest looked up from reference TRBV7-8 and TRBJ2-3): GAGVSQSPRYKVAKRGQDVALRCDPISGHVSLFWYQQALGQGPEFLTYFQNEAQLDKSGLPSDRFFAERPEGSVSTLKIQRTQQEDSAVYLCASSFGQGADTQYFGPGTRLTVL.

The J gene is TRBJ1-2, the V gene TRBV19; D gene unclear. Germline values: CDR1 LNHDA, CDR2 SQIVND (reference sequence). The CDR3 spans 15 residues. Trimming shortened V by 6 bases and J by 4 bases, and 18 bases separated the two germline ends. The CDR3 here is CASSRSRSVGYGYTF. In DNA, the CDR3 is TGTGCCAGTAGCCGCTCACGGAGTGTCGGCTATGGCTACACCTTC.

There are a few counts of this clone. J is TRBJ2-2 and V is TRBV5-1; TRBD1 is a possible D gene (5 bases). V was trimmed by 0 bases and J by 2 bases, leaving 11 bases between them. CDR1 is SGHRS and CDR2 is YFSETQ in the germline V gene. The CDR3 consists of 16 residues. The CDR3 DNA is TGCGCCAGCAGCTTGGGATTCAGGGCCAACACCGGGGAGCTGTTTTTT. Translating gives CASSLGFRANTGELFF.

The V call is TRBV18, the J call TRBJ2-7, with 7 bases that match TRBD1. The CDR3 contains 14 residues. In germline, CDR1 is KGHSH, CDR2 LQKENI. V was clipped by 2 bases and J by 4 bases; unmatched bases: 5. The CDR3 spells CASSPRQGVYEQYF. The CDR3 nucleotides are TGTGCCAGCTCACCAAGGCAGGGGGTTTACGAGCAGTACTTC.

This chain joins TRBV7-6 and TRBJ1-5; D uncertain. CDR1 is SGHVS, CDR2 FNYEAQ, per germline. The CDR3 is 14 residues long. Trimming cost V 1 base and J 6 bases, with 10 bases left between them. The CDR3 region is CASSLGPAGQPQHF. CDR3 nucleotides: TGTGCCAGCAGCTTAGGTCCGGCGGGTCAGCCCCAGCATTTT.

The chain carries TRBV15 and TRBJ2-3, with TRBD2 identical over 10 bases. CDR1 and CDR2 (germline): LNHNV, YYDKDF (reference sequence). The V segment lost 5 bases and the J segment 2 bases; nucleotides outside the gene matches: 16. The CDR3 has 19 residues. CDR3 region: CATSGTKHIAGGNTDTQYF. DNA of the CDR3: TGTGCCACCAGCGGTACTAAACACATAGCGGGGGGTAACACAGATACGCAGTATTTT. Drawing the rest from reference TRBV15 and TRBJ2-3, the complete variable domain is DAMVIQNPRYQVTQFGKPVTLSCSQTLNHNVMYWYQQKSSQAPKLLFHYYDKDFNNEADTPDNFQSRRPNTSFCFLDIRSPGLGDTAMYLCATSGTKHIAGGNTDTQYFGPGTRLTVL.

The rearrangement uses TRBV2 and TRBJ2-2, with 7 positions matching TRBD1. Trimming at V came to 4 bases and at J to 4 bases, leaving 6 bases not matched to a gene. Per the germline V gene, CDR1 is SNHLY and CDR2 is FYNNEI. The CDR3 totals 15 residues. CDR3 sequence reads: CASSGAGGSTGELFF. As DNA, the CDR3 is TGTGCCAGCAGTGGGGCAGGGGGTTCCACCGGGGAGCTGTTTTTT.

J is TRBJ1-1 and V is TRBV7-2; D unresolved. Deletions cut 1 base from V and 5 bases from J, with 17 bases between. Germline V lookup: CDR1 SGHTA, CDR2 FQGNSA. This CDR3 has 16 residues. The CDR3 bases are TGTGCCAGCAGCTTAGTGTCAGTCGGGGTCGGGACTGAAGCTTTCTTT. Translating it yields CASSLVSVGVGTEAFF. Full variable domain (rest looked up from reference TRBV7-2 and TRBJ1-1): GAGVSQSPSNKVTEKGKDVELRCDPISGHTALYWYRQSLGQGLEFLIYFQGNSAPDKSGLPSDRFSAERTGGSVSTLTIQRTQQEDSAVYLCASSLVSVGVGTEAFFGQGTRLTVV.

The chain is built from TRBV4-2 and TRBJ2-5; no clear D. CDR3 length: 16 amino acids. Germline CDR1 is LGHNA and CDR2 is YNFKEQ. V lost 0 bases to trimming and J lost 5 bases, with 16 bases between them. The CDR3 nucleotides are TGTGCCAGCAGCCAAGAGAGCTACTCTCGGTATGAGACCCAGTACTTC. Amino acid sequence: CASSQESYSRYETQYF.

The V and J genes are TRBV28 and TRBJ2-7; 9 bases fit TRBD1. In germline, CDR1 is MDHEN, CDR2 SYDVKM. Trimming removed 5 bases from V and 6 bases from J; junction bases left unmatched: 8. This CDR3 has 14 residues. The CDR3 bases are TGTGCCAGCAGTCCTCCTGGACAGGGGAGCGAGCAGTACTTC. Protein product: CASSPPGQGSEQYF.

This clone occurred many times. The gene calls are TRBV30 and TRBJ1-6, with TRBD1 matching over 8 bases. V dropped 3 bases and J dropped 6; count of bases not matched to a gene: 19. The CDR3 is made up of 19 amino acids. Germline loops: CDR1 GTSNPN, CDR2 SVGIG (reference sequence). CDR3 residues: CAWRMNKDRAGPGNSPLHF. The DNA of the CDR3 is TGTGCCTGGAGGATGAACAAGGACAGGGCAGGTCCGGGTAATTCACCCCTCCACTTT.

This chain links TRBV6-6 with TRBJ2-7; D possibly corresponds to TRBD1 (7 bases). Trimming shortened V by 4 bases and J by 4 bases, and 11 bases separated the two germline ends. The CDR3 loop spans 13 amino acids. Per germline, CDR1 MNHNY and CDR2 SVGAGI (reference sequence). CDR3 nucleotide sequence: TGTGCCAGCAGTTCGGCAGGGGGGTACGAGCAGTACTTC. Protein product: CASSSAGGYEQYF.

The chain combines TRBV7-8 with TRBJ1-2; D unresolved. This CDR3 is built from 15 residues. Trimming pared 4 bases from V and 5 bases from J, leaving 17 bases between. Germline V gives CDR1 SGHVS, CDR2 FQNEAQ. The CDR3 region is CASSSWAGNIYGYTF. The CDR3 DNA follows: TGTGCCAGCAGCTCATGGGCTGGAAACATATATGGCTACACCTTC.

The rearrangement links TRBV18 to TRBJ1-4, with D unresolved. Germline V gene data show CDR1 as KGHSH and CDR2 as LQKENI. The CDR3 loop spans 14 amino acids. Deletions cut 6 bases from V and 5 bases from J, with 13 bases between. The CDR3 reads CASSFRVLNEKLFF. The CDR3 coding sequence is TGTGCCAGCTCGTTCCGGGTCCTAAATGAAAAACTGTTTTTT.